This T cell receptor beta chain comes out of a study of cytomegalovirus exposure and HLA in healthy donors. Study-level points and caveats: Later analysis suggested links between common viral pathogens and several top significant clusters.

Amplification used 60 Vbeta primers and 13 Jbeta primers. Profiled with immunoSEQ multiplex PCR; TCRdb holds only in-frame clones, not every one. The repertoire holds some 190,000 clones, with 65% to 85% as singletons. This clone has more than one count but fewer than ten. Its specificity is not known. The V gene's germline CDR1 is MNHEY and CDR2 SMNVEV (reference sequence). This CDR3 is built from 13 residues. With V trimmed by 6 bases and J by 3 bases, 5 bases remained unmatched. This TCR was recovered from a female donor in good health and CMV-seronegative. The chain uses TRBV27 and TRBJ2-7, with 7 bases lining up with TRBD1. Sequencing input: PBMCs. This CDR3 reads CASSGTANYEQYF. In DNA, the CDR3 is TGTGCCAGCAGCGGGACAGCTAACTACGAGCAGTACTTC.